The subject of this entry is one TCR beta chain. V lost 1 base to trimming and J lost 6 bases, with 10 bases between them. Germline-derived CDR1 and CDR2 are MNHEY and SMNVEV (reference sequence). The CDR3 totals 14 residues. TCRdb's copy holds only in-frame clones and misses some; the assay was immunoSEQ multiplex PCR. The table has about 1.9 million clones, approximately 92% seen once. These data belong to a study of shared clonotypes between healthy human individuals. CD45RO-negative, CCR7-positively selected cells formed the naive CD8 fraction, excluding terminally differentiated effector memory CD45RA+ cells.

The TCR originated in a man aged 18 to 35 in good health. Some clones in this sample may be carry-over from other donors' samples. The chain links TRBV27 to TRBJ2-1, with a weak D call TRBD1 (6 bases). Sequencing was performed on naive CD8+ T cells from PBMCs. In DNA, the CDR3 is TGTGCCAGCAGTTTATGGGGGCAAAGCAATGAGCAGTTCTTC. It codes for CASSLWGQSNEQFF.